The 15 T cell receptor beta chains below all came from one sample that was sequenced in a study of control samples from healthy donors and cancer patients (dated by TCRdb to the early 2020s). The library was built by means of the immunoSEQ multiplex PCR assay. In TCRdb, the immuneACCESS table is reduced to in-frame sequences with V and J assigned. These tables do not hold every clone; where another copy was compared, an unresolved V gene accounts for under half, and the others remain unexplained. The sample table records more than 150,000 clones; roughly 92% of these occur just once. The ten largest account for under 2.5% of the sample. The source material was blood. These receptors all come from a man over 45 in good health.

The CDR3 DNA is TGTGCCAGCTCATCACGGAGGGCGGAGGACACTGAAGCTTTCTTT. This translates into CASSSRRAEDTEAFF. The rearrangement joins TRBV18 to TRBJ1-1; no reliable D call. CDR3 size: 15 residues. V gave up 5 bases and J gave up 3 bases, with 16 bases separating them. Germline V gene lookup returns CDR1 KGHSH and CDR2 LQKENI.

V and J are TRBV5-6 and TRBJ1-2; the D is unclear. The length of the CDR3 is 12 residues. The germline CDR1 and CDR2 sequences are SGHDT and YYEEEE. V lost 1 base to trimming and J lost 4 bases, with 5 bases between them. As DNA, the CDR3 is TGTGCCAGCAGCTTGTTGGCCTATGGCTACACCTTC. This sequence encodes CASSLLAYGYTF.

The chain carries TRBV2 and TRBJ2-3; possibly TRBD1 for D (6 bases). Germline V gene lookup returns CDR1 SNHLY and CDR2 FYNNEI. CDR3 size: 14 residues. The CDR3 loop reads CTTTRDTEGRTQYF. DNA for the CDR3: TGTACCACCACAAGGGACACCGAAGGGCGGACGCAGTATTTT.

The chain combines TRBV15 with TRBJ2-7; D uncertain. CDR1 LNHNV and CDR2 YYDKDF come from the germline V gene (reference sequence). The CDR3 is 13 amino acids. Between the trimmed V and J ends, which lost 0 bases and 8 bases, there was a span of 11 bases. For the CDR3, the DNA is TGTGCCACCAGCAGAGATGGACGATCCAAGCAGTACTTC. Translation: CATSRDGRSKQYF.

The chain carries TRBV19 and TRBJ1-2, with TRBD1 as a possible D gene (6 bases). The CDR3 sequence is 14 residues long. Trimming left V 6 bases short and J 0 bases short, with 11 bases between. Germline V gives CDR1 LNHDA, CDR2 SQIVND (reference sequence). The chain's CDR3 is CASSFDRSNYGYTF. The CDR3 region has the DNA TGTGCCAGTAGCTTCGACAGGTCTAACTATGGCTACACCTTC.

The rearrangement uses TRBV7-2 and TRBJ1-2, with TRBD1 matching over 7 bases. The CDR3 contains 18 residues. Germline-derived CDR1 and CDR2 are SGHTA and FQGNSA. V lost 5 bases and J lost 8; bases outside the gene matches: 23. CDR3 sequence (DNA): TGTGCCAGCAGCACTGCTAGACGACAGGGCGATCCACTTAAGGGCTACACCTTC. This encodes CASSTARRQGDPLKGYTF.

This clone appeared once. The DNA is omitted, as the CDR3 cannot be located on it reliably, and the CDR3 follows TCRdb's listing. CDR3: CATSVPGRTEAFF. The rearrangement joins TRBV24-1 to TRBJ1-1. Counting both end residues, the CDR3 totals 13 amino acids. The germline gives CDR1 KGHDR, CDR2 SFDVKD.

The V call is TRBV7-9, the J call TRBJ2-3; D is uncertain. V lost 9 bases, J lost 0 bases, and 7 bases lay in between. Germline-derived CDR1 and CDR2 are SEHNR and FQNEAQ (reference sequence). The CDR3 contains 12 residues. The CDR3 region has the DNA TGTGCCAGTGGTTTGAGCACAGATACGCAGTATTTT. This translates into CASGLSTDTQYF.

The rearrangement links TRBV3-1 (or the pseudogene TRBV3-2) to TRBJ2-7, with D perhaps matching TRBD2 (6 bases). Germline lookup yields CDR1 LGHDT and CDR2 YNNKEL (reference sequence). V dropped 2 bases and J dropped 7 bases, with 21 bases sitting between them. The CDR3 contains 16 residues. This CDR3 reads CASSQSGRFPRGEQYF. CDR3 coding DNA: TGTGCCAGCAGCCAAAGTGGAAGGTTTCCCCGGGGGGAGCAGTACTTC.

The V gene is TRBV12-3 or TRBV12-4, the J gene TRBJ1-2, with D perhaps TRBD1 (6 bases). V was clipped by 3 bases and J by 4 bases, with 9 bases between them. The CDR3 is made up of 13 amino acids. The chain's CDR3 is CASSFGGGYGYTF. The CDR3 coding sequence is TGTGCCAGCAGTTTCGGGGGCGGCTATGGCTACACCTTC.

The rearrangement links TRBV3-1 (or the pseudogene TRBV3-2) to TRBJ2-4, with a possible D match to TRBD1 (6 bases). CDR1 is LGHDT and CDR2 is YNNKEL in the germline V gene (reference sequence). This CDR3 has 15 amino acids. Trimming took 3 bases from V and 0 from J, leaving 9 bases between them. The CDR3 loop is CASSQDSLAKNIQYF. CDR3 DNA: TGTGCCAGCAGCCAGGACAGCCTAGCCAAAAACATTCAGTACTTC.

V and J are TRBV7-9 and TRBJ2-3; D tentatively fits TRBD1 or TRBD2 (5 bases each). Trimming pared 10 bases from V and 1 base from J, leaving 9 bases between. Per germline, CDR1 SEHNR and CDR2 FQNEAQ (reference sequence). This CDR3 region has 12 residues. The CDR3 here is CATQGRTDTQYF. CDR3 DNA sequence: TGTGCCACCCAGGGACGCACAGATACGCAGTATTTT.

J is TRBJ2-3 and V is TRBV18; 16 bases match TRBD2. Trimming cost V 0 bases and J 4 bases; bases outside gene matches: 4. Germline V gene lookup returns CDR1 KGHSH and CDR2 LQKENI. The CDR3 contains 18 residues. CDR3 in amino acids: CASSPPGLAGGFADTQYF. The DNA of the CDR3 is TGTGCCAGCTCACCACCGGGACTAGCGGGAGGGTTCGCAGATACGCAGTATTTT.

The V gene is TRBV28, the J gene TRBJ1-1; D not resolved. Trimming removed 3 bases from V and 4 bases from J, with 9 bases in between. This CDR3 is 13 amino acids long. Germline values: CDR1 MDHEN, CDR2 SYDVKM. CDR3 loop: CASSLVGFTEAFF. The CDR3 bases are TGTGCCAGCAGTTTGGTCGGGTTCACTGAAGCTTTCTTT.

The chain carries TRBV18 and TRBJ2-5, with D perhaps being TRBD1 or TRBD2 (6 bases each). This CDR3 comprises 13 residues. CDR1 and CDR2 (germline): KGHSH, LQKENI. V was pared by 0 bases and J by 7 bases, with 9 bases between. In DNA, the CDR3 is TGTGCCAGCTCACCACCCGGGGGCGGGACCCAGTACTTC. Protein sequence: CASSPPGGGTQYF.